This is a list of T cell receptor beta chains from one sample in a study of T cells in Graves' hyperthyroidism and ophthalmopathy. Using its own MiXCR run on the multiplex PCR reads, TCRdb lists one record per CDR3 protein. The sample contains around 50,000 distinct CDR3 sequences, around half of which appear only once. The sequencing sample was made of blood. All receptors derive from a woman aged 45-59 years with Graves' ophthalmopathy. CDR3s include the opening cysteine and the closing phenylalanine or tryptophan. The D gene is left open where the match is weak. Clone size is shown for a subset of rows, as once, few, many or a class of expanded clone.

d_call j_call clone_size v_call cdr3_aa cdr3_nt
- TRBJ2-1 many TRBV9 CASGGHEQFF TGTGCCAGCGGGGGTCATGAGCAGTTCTTC
TRBD2 TRBJ2-3 - TRBV7-2 CASSRNLAGGRNTQYF TGCGCCAGCAGCCGGAACCTAGCGGGGGGTCGGAATACGCAGTATTTT
- TRBJ1-4 - TRBV5-1 CASRNRDTDNEKLFF TGCGCCAGCAGAAACAGGGACACGGATAATGAAAAACTGTTTTTT
- TRBJ2-2 - TRBV20-1 CSARDLAGDTGEQFF TGCAGTGCTAGAGATCTGGCAGGAGACACCGGGGAGCAGTTTTTT
- TRBJ1-5 - TRBV20-1 CSARDRTQHF TGCAGTGCTAGAGATCGGACCCAGCATTTT
- TRBJ2-5 many TRBV5-8 CASSFPGTRQTQYF TGTGCCAGCAGCTTCCCCGGGACACGACAGACCCAGTACTTC
- TRBJ2-3 many TRBV4-2 CASSQDARTQYF TGTGCCAGCAGCCAAGACGCGCGTACGCAGTATTTT
TRBD1 TRBJ2-2 - TRBV25-1 CASGKTGGAPGELLF TGTGCCAGCGGAAAGACAGGGGGTGCTCCCGGGGAGCTGCTTTTT
- TRBJ1-1 - TRBV2 CASSDEADTEAFF TGTGCTAGCAGTGATGAGGCCGACACTGAAGCTTTCTTT
- TRBJ2-7 many TRBV6-1 CASSDGGHSEQYF TGTGCCAGCAGTGATGGGGGGCATAGCGAGCAGTACTTC
- TRBJ2-7 - TRBV20-1 CSARPRGDEQYF TGCAGTGCTAGACCCAGGGGGGACGAGCAGTACTTC